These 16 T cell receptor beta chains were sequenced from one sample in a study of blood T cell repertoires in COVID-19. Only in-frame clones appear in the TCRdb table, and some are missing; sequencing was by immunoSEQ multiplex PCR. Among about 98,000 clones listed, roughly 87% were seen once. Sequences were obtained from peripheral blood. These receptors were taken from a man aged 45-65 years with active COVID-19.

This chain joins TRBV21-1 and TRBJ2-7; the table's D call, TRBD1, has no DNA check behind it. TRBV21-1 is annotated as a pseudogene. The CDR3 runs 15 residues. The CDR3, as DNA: TGTGCCAGCAGCATCGGGACAGGGGGCTTTAGCGAGCAGTACTTC. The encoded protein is CASSIGTGGFSEQYF.

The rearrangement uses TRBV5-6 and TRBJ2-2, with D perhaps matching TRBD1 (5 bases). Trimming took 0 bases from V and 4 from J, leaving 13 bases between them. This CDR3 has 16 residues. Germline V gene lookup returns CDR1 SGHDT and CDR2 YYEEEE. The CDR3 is CASSLGQTDSTGELFF. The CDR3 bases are TGTGCCAGCAGCTTGGGACAAACAGACAGCACCGGGGAGCTGTTTTTT.

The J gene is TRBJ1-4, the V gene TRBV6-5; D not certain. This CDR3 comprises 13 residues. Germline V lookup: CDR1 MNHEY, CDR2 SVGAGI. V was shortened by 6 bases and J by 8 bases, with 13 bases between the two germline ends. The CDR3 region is CASRRARGEKLFF. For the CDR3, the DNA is TGTGCCAGCAGGAGGGCAAGAGGGGAAAAACTGTTTTTT.

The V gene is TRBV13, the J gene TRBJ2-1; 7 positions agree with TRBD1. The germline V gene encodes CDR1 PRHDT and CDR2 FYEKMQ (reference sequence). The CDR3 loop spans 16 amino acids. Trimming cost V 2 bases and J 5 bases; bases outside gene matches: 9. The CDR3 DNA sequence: TGTGCCAGCAGCTTAATTCCGGACAGGAGAAACAATGAGCAGTTCTTC. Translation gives CASSLIPDRRNNEQFF.

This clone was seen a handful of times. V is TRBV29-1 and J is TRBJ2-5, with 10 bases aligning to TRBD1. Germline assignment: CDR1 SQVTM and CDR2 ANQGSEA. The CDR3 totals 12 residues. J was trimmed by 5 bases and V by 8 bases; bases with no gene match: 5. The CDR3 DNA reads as TGCAGCCCTAGGACAGGGGGGGAGACCCAGTACTTC. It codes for CSPRTGGETQYF. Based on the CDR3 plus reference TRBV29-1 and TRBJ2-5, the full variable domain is SAVISQKPSRDICQRGTSLTIQCQVDSQVTMMFWYRQQPGQSLTLIATANQGSEATYESGFVIDKFPISRPNLTFSTLTVSNMSPEDSSIYLCSPRTGGETQYFGPGTRLLVL.

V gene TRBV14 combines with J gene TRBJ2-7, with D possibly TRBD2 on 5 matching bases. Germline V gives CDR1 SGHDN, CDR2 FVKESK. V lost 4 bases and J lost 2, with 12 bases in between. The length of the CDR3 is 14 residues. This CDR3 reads CASSRRREAYEQYF. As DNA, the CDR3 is TGTGCCAGCAGCCGCCGACGGGAAGCCTACGAGCAGTACTTC.

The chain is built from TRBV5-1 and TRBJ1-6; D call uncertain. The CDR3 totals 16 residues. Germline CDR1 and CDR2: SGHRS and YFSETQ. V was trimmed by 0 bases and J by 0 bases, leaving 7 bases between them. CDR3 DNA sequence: TGCGCCAGCAGCTTGGACGCCAGCTCCTATAATTCACCCCTCCACTTT. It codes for CASSLDASSYNSPLHF.

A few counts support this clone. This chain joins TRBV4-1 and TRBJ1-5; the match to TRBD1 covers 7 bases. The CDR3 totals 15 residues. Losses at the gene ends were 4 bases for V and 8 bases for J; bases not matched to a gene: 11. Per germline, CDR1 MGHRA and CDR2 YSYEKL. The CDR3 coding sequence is TGCGCCAGCAGCCTAGGGAACAGGGGTGGAGAGCCCCAGCATTTT. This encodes CASSLGNRGGEPQHF.

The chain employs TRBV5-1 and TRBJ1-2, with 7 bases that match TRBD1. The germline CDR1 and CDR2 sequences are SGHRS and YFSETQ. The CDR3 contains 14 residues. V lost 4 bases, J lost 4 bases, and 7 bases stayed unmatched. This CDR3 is CASSPRDRTYGYTF. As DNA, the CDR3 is TGCGCCAGCAGCCCCCGGGACAGAACCTATGGCTACACCTTC.

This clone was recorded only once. The CDR3 protein is CASSRTWGVEETQYF. The DNA for the CDR3 is TGTGCCAGCAGTAGAACCTGGGGGGTAGAAGAGACCCAGTACTTC. The chain combines TRBV4-2 with TRBJ2-5, with D maybe TRBD2 (6 bases). This CDR3 is 15 amino acids long. Looked up from germline, CDR1 is LGHNA and CDR2 is YNFKEQ. V lost 6 bases and J 3 bases, leaving 17 bases between the germline ends.

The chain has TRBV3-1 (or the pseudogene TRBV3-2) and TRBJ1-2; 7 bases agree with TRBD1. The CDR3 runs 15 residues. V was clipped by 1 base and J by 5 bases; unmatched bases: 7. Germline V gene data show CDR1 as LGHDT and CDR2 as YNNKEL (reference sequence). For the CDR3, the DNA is TGTGCCAGCAGCCAAGCTTCCGGACAGGTTTATGGCTACACCTTC. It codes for CASSQASGQVYGYTF.

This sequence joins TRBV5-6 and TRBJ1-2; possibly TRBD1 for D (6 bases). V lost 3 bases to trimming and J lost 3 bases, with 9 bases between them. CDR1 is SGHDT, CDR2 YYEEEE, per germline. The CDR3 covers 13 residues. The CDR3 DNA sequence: TGTGCCAGCAGCTCTACAGGGCACTATGGCTACACCTTC. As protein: CASSSTGHYGYTF. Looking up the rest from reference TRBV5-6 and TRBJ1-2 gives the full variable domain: DAGVTQSPTHLIKTRGQQVTLRCSPKSGHDTVSWYQQALGQGPQFIFQYYEEEERQRGNFPDRFSGHQFPNYSSELNVNALLLGDSALYLCASSSTGHYGYTFGSGTRLTVV.

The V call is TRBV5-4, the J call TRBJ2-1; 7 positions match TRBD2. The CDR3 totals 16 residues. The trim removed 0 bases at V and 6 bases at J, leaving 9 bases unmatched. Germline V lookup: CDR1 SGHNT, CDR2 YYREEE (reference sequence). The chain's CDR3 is CASSLGGLGGINEQFF. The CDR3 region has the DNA TGTGCCAGCAGCTTGGGGGGTTTGGGAGGGATCAATGAGCAGTTCTTC.

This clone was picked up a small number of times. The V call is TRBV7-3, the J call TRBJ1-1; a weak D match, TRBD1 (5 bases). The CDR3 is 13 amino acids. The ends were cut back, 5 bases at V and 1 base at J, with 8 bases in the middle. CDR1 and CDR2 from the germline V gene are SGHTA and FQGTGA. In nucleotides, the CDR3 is TGTGCCAGCAGCCCTGGACAGAACACTGAAGCTTTCTTT. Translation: CASSPGQNTEAFF. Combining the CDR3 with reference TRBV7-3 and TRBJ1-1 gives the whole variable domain GAGVSQTPSNKVTEKGKYVELRCDPISGHTALYWYRQSLGQGPEFLIYFQGTGAADDSGLPNDRFFAVRPEGSVSTLKIQRTERGDSAVYLCASSPGQNTEAFFGQGTRLTVV.

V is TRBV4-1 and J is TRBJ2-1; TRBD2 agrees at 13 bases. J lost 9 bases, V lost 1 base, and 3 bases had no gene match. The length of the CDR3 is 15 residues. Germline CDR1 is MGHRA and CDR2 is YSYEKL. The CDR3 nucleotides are TGCGCCAGCAGCCAAGGACTAGCGGGGGGTTTTGAGCAGTTCTTC. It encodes CASSQGLAGGFEQFF.

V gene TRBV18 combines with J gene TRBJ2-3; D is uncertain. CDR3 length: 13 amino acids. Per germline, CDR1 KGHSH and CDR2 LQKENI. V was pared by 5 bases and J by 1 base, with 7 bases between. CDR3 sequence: CASSLSGTDTQYF. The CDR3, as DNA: TGTGCCAGCTCATTATCGGGCACAGATACGCAGTATTTT.